A single sample is the source of the 2 T cell receptor beta chains below, sequenced in a study of T cell responses to AZD1222 COVID-19 vaccine. TCRdb's copy holds only in-frame clones and misses some; the assay was immunoSEQ multiplex PCR. The sample yields 120,000 to 150,000 clones, approximately 90% seen once. Specimen: peripheral blood, collected 28 days after the second AZD1222 dose. Every receptor here comes from an adult who received the AZD1222 COVID-19 vaccine.

There are a few counts of this clone. The chain uses TRBV2 and TRBJ1-2; no clear D gene. The V gene lost 7 bases and the J gene lost 1 base, with 13 bases spanning the gap. From germline, CDR1 is SNHLY and CDR2 FYNNEI. This CDR3 has 14 amino acids. In DNA form, the CDR3 reads TGTGCCAGCATTACTCGCCCTTTTAACTATGGCTACACCTTC. This gives the protein CASITRPFNYGYTF.

V is TRBV15 and J is TRBJ2-3; D possibly corresponds to TRBD1 (5 bases). Germline V gene lookup returns CDR1 LNHNV and CDR2 YYDKDF (reference sequence). This CDR3 is built from 16 residues. The V gene lost 1 base and the J gene lost 6 bases, with 17 bases spanning the gap. CDR3 DNA: TGTGCCACCAGCAGAGGAGATATAGGGGCAAGGGATACGCAGTATTTT. The encoded protein is CATSRGDIGARDTQYF.